This T cell receptor (beta chain) stems from a study of blood T cell repertoires in COVID-19. In the study overall: The analysed material was cDNA or gDNA that came from T cells, B-cell-depleted T cells, or PBMCs.

The assay was immunoSEQ multiplex PCR, and TCRdb's table has in-frame clones only and misses some. The data contain some 330,000 clones, under 85% of them seen just once; the ten biggest clones take up about 5.4%. Germline CDR1 is SNHLY and CDR2 is FYNNEI. The CDR3 extends over 16 amino acids. The ends were cut back, 2 bases at V and 4 bases at J, with 17 bases in the middle. Two negative PCRs, clearance, or symptom resolution had been documented for recovered Cohort 3 donors. There are a few counts of this clone. The specimen sequenced was PBMCs or T cells enriched from blood (not recorded which). The TCR sequence derives from a woman aged 45-60 years who had recovered from COVID-19. The chain uses TRBV2 and TRBJ1-2; no firm D call. CDR3: CASSEREPEAIYGYTF. The CDR3 nucleotides are TGTGCCAGCAGTGAACGGGAGCCAGAGGCGATCTATGGCTACACCTTC. Full variable domain (rest looked up from reference TRBV2 and TRBJ1-2): EPEVTQTPSHQVTQMGQEVILRCVPISNHLYFYWYRQILGQKVEFLVSFYNNEISEKSEIFDDQFSVERPDGSNFTLKIRSTKLEDSAMYFCASSEREPEAIYGYTFGSGTRLTVV.